This T cell receptor (beta chain) was documented in a study of graft-versus-host responses after intestinal transplantation (dated by TCRdb to the early 2020s). For context, the study as a whole: The transplants that recipients got were multivisceral, liver-intestinal, or isolated intestinal. All recipients received anti-thymocyte globulin induction followed by maintenance tacrolimus and steroids for 3 to 4 years. Bulk TCR-beta CDR3 sequencing was used to track graft-versus-host and host-versus-graft alloreactive T cell clones in the graft, circulation and bone marrow after intestinal transplantation. Alloreactive clones were identified by sequencing pre-transplant mixed lymphocyte reaction products and comparing these products with unstimulated pre-transplant donor and recipient T cells. The cohort enrolled 20 to 30 intestinal transplant recipients including one retransplant, and a few patients lacking pretransplant specimens were excluded. Donor T cell macrochimerism was defined as a peak of at least 4% donor T cells among recipient peripheral blood mononuclear cells. Samples from three later patients were sequenced in-house on an Illumina MiSeq with MiXCR processing rather than by the commercial service.

To isolate intraepithelial and lamina propria lymphocytes from graft specimens, dithiothreitol, EDTA incubations and collagenase D digestion were used. Serial intestinal graft biopsy specimens collected up to 600 days after transplant underwent bulk TCR-beta sequencing. About this clone itself: Its antigen is not yet known. Base qualities are missing; no much larger clone stands one base away.

The library relied on the immunoSEQ multiplex PCR assay. For most patients, genomic DNA was subjected to high-throughput TCR-beta CDR3 sequencing by Adaptive Biotechnologies. As for how the authors treated the data: Adaptive's ImmunoSEQ software supplied the TCR sequencing data for approximately 18 patients, while MiXCR and VDJtools were used to process a few other patients. CDR3 nucleotide sequences shared by donor and recipient were removed because the origin of these sequences could not be assigned. Alloreactive clones required at least 2-fold expansion over unstimulated cells and minimum CFSE-low frequency of 0.002% (template counts) or 0.001% (read counts). A clone was considered mappable if detected in the sequenced pre-transplant spleen, lymph node, or MLR CFSE-low populations of the donor or recipient. Cumulative frequency of alloreactive clones was calculated as a percentage of all sequences weighted by copy number. In its TCRdb copy, this immuneACCESS table keeps in-frame sequences only and misses some clones. Where compared with another copy, unresolved V genes explain less than half of these, and the others have no known cause. The V and J calls and clone size come from that table; D and trimming were worked out from the DNA. This sample is represented by some 20,000 clones; roughly three quarters of them were singletons. Clones ranked in the top ten supply around 8.5% of the sample.

Summary of the overall study and its limitations: High GvH to HvG T cell clonal ratios were observed in the allografts of patients with donor T cell macrochimerism. Conclusions were limited by the relatively low number and heterogeneity of intestinal transplant patients. Early after transplant, peak levels of circulating GvH clones were found to be associated with declines in HvG clones. GvH clones were detected in recipient bone marrow, and some of these GvH clones were observed earlier in ileal mucosa or blood, consistent with an intestinal mucosal origin.

The CDR3 goes from the cysteine to the phenylalanine over 16 residues. Kept here is only the CDR3 DNA, which spans 48 bases and is read in frame from base 1. CDR1 LNHDA and CDR2 SQIVND were looked up in the germline V gene (reference sequence). For this chain, trimming is 5 bases at the V end and 8 bases at the J end, and the number of junction bases without a gene match is 10. This TCR came from a human patient who received an intestinal transplant, so some T cells may come from the graft donor. The source material was ileum tissue, sampled 20 days after intestinal transplant. Recombination joined TRBV19 with TRBJ2-1, and 12 junction bases match TRBD2. The encoded CDR3 is CASSLSGLAGSDEQFF. The sequenced DNA is TGTGCCAGTAGTCTCTCCGGACTAGCGGGATCGGATGAGCAGTTCTTC. Here the CDR3 is joined to the reference TRBV19 and TRBJ2-1 genes, and the full variable domain is: DGGITQSPKYLFRKEGQNVTLSCEQNLNHDAMYWYRQDPGQGLRLIYYSQIVNDFQKGDIAEGYSVSREKKESFPLTVTSAQKNPTAFYLCASSLSGLAGSDEQFFGPGTRLTVL.